This entry is about one T cell receptor beta chain. As yet, its antigen is unknown. The data belong to a study of T cell responses to AZD1222 COVID-19 vaccine. General observations from the study: Among the donors, most were white British and more were female, and clonal diversity was possibly underestimated. The study identified only five or six AZD1222 recipients as seropositive at baseline.

The data were produced by immunoSEQ multiplex PCR, yet TCRdb's version contains in-frame clones alone and is incomplete. The table includes more than 85,000 clones, over 80% detected once. Sample: peripheral blood, taken on day 0 of AZD1222 vaccination. The TCR originated in an adult in good health.

This chain's CDR3 is CASSQEGSWQETQYF. The CDR3, as DNA: TGCGCCAGCAGCCAAGAGGGCAGCTGGCAAGAGACCCAGTACTTC. This chain joins TRBV4-1 and TRBJ2-5, with D unresolved. Germline V gene sequence: CDR1 MGHRA, CDR2 YSYEKL. The CDR3 spans 15 residues. V gave up 0 bases and J gave up 2 bases, with 10 bases separating them.